What follows are 5 T cell receptor beta chains derived from one specimen sequenced in a study of blood T cell repertoires in COVID-19. Using immunoSEQ multiplex PCR, the repertoire was profiled, and TCRdb retains in-frame clones only, with some absent. The sample lists about 160,000 clones, about four fifths occurring once. Source material: PBMCs or T cells enriched from blood (not recorded which). These TCRs come from a woman in her sixties who had recovered from COVID-19.

This chain joins TRBV30 and TRBJ2-1; D may be TRBD1 (5 bases). The germline CDR1 and CDR2 sequences are GTSNPN and SVGIG (reference sequence). This CDR3 has 13 amino acids. V was pared by 0 bases and J by 7 bases, with 10 bases between. CDR3 sequence (DNA): TGTGCCTGGAGTGTAGGGGTACAAAATGAGCAGTTCTTC. It encodes CAWSVGVQNEQFF. Complete variable domain (other parts from reference TRBV30 and TRBJ2-1): SQTIHQWPATLVQPVGSPLSLECTVEGTSNPNLYWYRQAAGRGLQLLFYSVGIGQISSEVPQNLSASRPQDRQFILSSKKLLLSDSGFYLCAWSVGVQNEQFFGPGTRLTVL.

The rearrangement uses TRBV3-1 (or the pseudogene TRBV3-2) and TRBJ1-6; 9 bases map to TRBD1. CDR3 size: 14 residues. In germline, CDR1 is LGHDT, CDR2 YNNKEL (reference sequence). With V trimmed by 4 bases and J by 8 bases, 3 bases remained unmatched. CDR3 residues: CASSLGQGHSPLHF. DNA of the CDR3: TGTGCCAGCAGCCTAGGACAGGGGCATTCACCCCTCCACTTT.

The J gene is TRBJ1-1, the V gene TRBV4-1; 9 bases map to TRBD1. CDR1 and CDR2 from the germline V gene are MGHRA and YSYEKL. The CDR3 contains 17 residues. V lost 3 bases, J lost 3 bases, and 11 bases stayed unmatched. The CDR3 is CASSQGPGTGSHTEAFF. The CDR3 DNA is TGCGCCAGCAGCCAGGGCCCGGGGACAGGGAGTCACACTGAAGCTTTCTTT.

The chain links TRBV6-1 to TRBJ1-5; D is ambiguous. Deletions cut 1 base from V and 2 bases from J, with 18 bases between. The CDR3 spans 18 residues. The V gene's germline CDR1 is MNHNS and CDR2 SASEGT. The CDR3 DNA is TGTGCCAGCAGTGAAGTGTACGGGTTCGGATTTGGCAATCAGCCCCAGCATTTT. Translating gives CASSEVYGFGFGNQPQHF.

The chain joins TRBV9 to TRBJ1-1; tentatively, D is TRBD1 (6 bases). The germline CDR1 and CDR2 sequences are SGDLS and YYNGEE. V lost 0 bases and J lost 7, with 16 bases in between. There are 15 residues in the CDR3. CDR3 in DNA: TGTGCCAGCAGCGTAGGCGGGGGGGCCCGAGTTGAAGCTTTCTTT. Translation gives CASSVGGGARVEAFF. Supplemented by reference TRBV9 and TRBJ1-1, the full variable domain reads DSGVTQTPKHLITATGQRVTLRCSPRSGDLSVYWYQQSLDQGLQFLIQYYNGEERAKGNILERFSAQQFPDLHSELNLSSLELGDSALYFCASSVGGGARVEAFFGQGTRLTVV.